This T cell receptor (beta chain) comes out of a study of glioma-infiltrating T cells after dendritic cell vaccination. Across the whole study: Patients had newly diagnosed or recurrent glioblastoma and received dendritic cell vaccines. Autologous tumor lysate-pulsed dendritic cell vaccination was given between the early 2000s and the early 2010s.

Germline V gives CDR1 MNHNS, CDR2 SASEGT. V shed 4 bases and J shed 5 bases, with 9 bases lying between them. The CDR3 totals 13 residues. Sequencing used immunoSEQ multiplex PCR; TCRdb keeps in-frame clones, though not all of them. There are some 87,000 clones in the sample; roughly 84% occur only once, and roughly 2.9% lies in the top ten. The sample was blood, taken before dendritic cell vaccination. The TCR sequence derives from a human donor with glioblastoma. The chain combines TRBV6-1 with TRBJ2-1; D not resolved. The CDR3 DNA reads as TGTGCCAGCAGTGTTCACATCGACAATGAGCAGTTCTTC. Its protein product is CASSVHIDNEQFF.